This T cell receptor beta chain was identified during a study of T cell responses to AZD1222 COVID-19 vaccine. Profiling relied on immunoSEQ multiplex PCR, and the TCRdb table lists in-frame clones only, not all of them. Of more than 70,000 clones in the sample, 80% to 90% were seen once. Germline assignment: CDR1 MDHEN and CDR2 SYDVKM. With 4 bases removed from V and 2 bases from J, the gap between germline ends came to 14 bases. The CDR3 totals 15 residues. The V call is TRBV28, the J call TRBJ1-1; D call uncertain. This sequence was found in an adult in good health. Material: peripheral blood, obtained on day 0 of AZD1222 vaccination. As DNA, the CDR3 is TGTGCCAGCAGTTACCCCCGGACGGATAACACTGAAGCTTTCTTT. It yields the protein CASSYPRTDNTEAFF.